Here is one TCR beta chain with its context. V gave up 4 bases and J gave up 6 bases; unmatched junction bases: 3. Germline loops: CDR1 KGHDR, CDR2 SFDVKD. CDR3 length: 13 residues. This specimen comes from a study of blood T cell repertoires in COVID-19. Study as a whole: The United States, Italy and Spain provided the acute and convalescent COVID-19 samples.

Sequencing used immunoSEQ multiplex PCR; TCRdb keeps in-frame clones, though not all of them. The repertoire holds approximately 72,000 clones, with over 75% as singletons. This sequence was found in a man in his forties or fifties with acute or convalescent COVID-19. This chain uses TRBV24-1 with TRBJ1-2; 8 bases match TRBD1. Sequencing was performed on peripheral blood. CDR3 bases: TGTGCCACCAGTGAGGGCAGGGGGCATGGCTACACCTTC. It specifies CATSEGRGHGYTF.